This section outlines one TCR beta chain sequence together with its context. CDR3 length equals 17 residues. J lost 0 bases, V lost 5 bases, and 7 bases had no gene match. Germline CDR1 and CDR2: SGHTA and FQGNSA. This specimen belongs to a study of blood T cell repertoires in COVID-19. On the study more broadly: The origin of the acute and convalescent COVID-19 samples was the United States, Italy and Spain. T cells, B-cell-depleted T cells, or PBMCs provided the cDNA or gDNA that served as material.

Original methodology: Estimates of nucleated cell counts were drawn from the amplification of reference gene primers. Clones were sequenced by immunoSEQ multiplex PCR, and TCRdb holds only the in-frame ones, with some missing. That table is the source of V, J and clone size, and D and trimming were worked out from the DNA. The sample carries 300,000 or so clones, around four fifths recorded once. Sequencing was carried out using peripheral blood. The V call is TRBV7-2, the J call TRBJ2-6; the match to TRBD1 covers 7 bases. This clonotype originated in a woman aged 45-60 years with active or convalescent COVID-19. CDR3 nucleotide sequence: TGTGCCAGCAGCGCAGGGGGACGGGGCTCTGGGGCCAACGTCCTGACTTTC. This encodes CASSAGGRGSGANVLTF.